This TCR beta chain was sequenced during a study of T cell changes during pregnancy in multiple sclerosis. With 11 bases removed from V and 3 bases from J, the gap between germline ends came to 15 bases. Per the germline V gene, CDR1 is MNHEY and CDR2 is SVGAGI. This CDR3 contains 13 residues. Clones were sequenced by immunoSEQ multiplex PCR, and TCRdb holds only the in-frame ones, with some missing. The sample lists approximately 100,000 clones, almost 95% occurring once. V and J are TRBV6-5 and TRBJ2-3; perhaps TRBD2 as D (6 bases). The receptor was derived from a female donor with multiple sclerosis, enrolled in a pregnancy study. The sample consisted of peripheral blood, taken in the third trimester of pregnancy. DNA for the CDR3: TGTGCCTGCCGTAGCGGTAATACAGATACGCAGTATTTT. Protein sequence: CACRSGNTDTQYF.